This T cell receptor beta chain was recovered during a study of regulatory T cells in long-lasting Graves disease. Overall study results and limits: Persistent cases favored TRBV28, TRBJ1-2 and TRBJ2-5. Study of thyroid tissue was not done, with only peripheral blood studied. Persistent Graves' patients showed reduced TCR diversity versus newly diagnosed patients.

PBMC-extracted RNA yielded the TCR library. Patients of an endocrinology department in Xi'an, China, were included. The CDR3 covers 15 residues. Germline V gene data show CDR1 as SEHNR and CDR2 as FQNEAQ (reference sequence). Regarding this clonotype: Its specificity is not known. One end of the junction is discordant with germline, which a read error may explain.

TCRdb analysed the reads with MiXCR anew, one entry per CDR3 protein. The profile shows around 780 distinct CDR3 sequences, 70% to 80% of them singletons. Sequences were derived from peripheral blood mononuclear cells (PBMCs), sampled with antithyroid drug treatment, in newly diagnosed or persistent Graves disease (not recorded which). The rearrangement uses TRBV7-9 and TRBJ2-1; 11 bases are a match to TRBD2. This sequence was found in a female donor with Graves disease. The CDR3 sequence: CASSLAGGVGNEQFF. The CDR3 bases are TGTGCCAGCAGCCTAGCGGGAGGAGTGGGCAATGAGCAGTTCTTC.